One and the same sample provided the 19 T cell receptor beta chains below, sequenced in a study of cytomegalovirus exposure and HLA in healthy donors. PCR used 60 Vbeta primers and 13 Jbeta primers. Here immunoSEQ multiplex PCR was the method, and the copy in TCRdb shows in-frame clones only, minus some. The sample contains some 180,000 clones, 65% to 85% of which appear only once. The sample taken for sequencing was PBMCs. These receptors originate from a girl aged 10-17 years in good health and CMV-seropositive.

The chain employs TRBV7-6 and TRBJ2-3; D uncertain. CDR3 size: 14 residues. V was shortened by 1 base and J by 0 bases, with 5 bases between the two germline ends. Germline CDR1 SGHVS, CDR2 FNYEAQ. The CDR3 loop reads CASSLDMSTDTQYF. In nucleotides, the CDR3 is TGTGCCAGCAGCTTAGATATGAGCACAGATACGCAGTATTTT.

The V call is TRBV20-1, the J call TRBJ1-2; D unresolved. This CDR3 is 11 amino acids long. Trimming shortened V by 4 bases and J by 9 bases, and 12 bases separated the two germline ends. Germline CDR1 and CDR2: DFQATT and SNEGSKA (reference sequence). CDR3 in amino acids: CSAMTSGSYTF. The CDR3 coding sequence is TGCAGTGCTATGACGTCCGGGAGCTACACCTTC.

The CDR3 loop is CASSQADRTNYGYTF. In DNA, the CDR3 is TGCGCCAGCAGCCAAGCGGACAGGACTAACTATGGCTACACCTTC. The J gene is TRBJ1-2, the V gene TRBV4-1; 7 nucleotides align to TRBD1. V was pared by 1 base and J by 0 bases, with 2 bases of the junction left unmatched. Per the germline V gene, CDR1 is MGHRA and CDR2 is YSYEKL. This CDR3 has 15 residues.

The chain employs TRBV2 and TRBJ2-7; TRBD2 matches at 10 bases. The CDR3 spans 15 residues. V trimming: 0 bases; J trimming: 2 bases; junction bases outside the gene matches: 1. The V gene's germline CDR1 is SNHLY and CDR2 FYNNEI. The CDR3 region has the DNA TGTGCCAGCAGTGAAGCAAGCGGGAGGGCCTACGAGCAGTACTTC. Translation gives CASSEASGRAYEQYF. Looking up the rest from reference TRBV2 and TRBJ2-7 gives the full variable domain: EPEVTQTPSHQVTQMGQEVILRCVPISNHLYFYWYRQILGQKVEFLVSFYNNEISEKSEIFDDQFSVERPDGSNFTLKIRSTKLEDSAMYFCASSEASGRAYEQYFGPGTRLTVT.

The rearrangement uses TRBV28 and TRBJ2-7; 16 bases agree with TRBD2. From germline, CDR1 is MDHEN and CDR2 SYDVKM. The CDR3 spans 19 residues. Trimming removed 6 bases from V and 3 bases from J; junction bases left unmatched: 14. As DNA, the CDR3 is TGTGCCAGCAGCCCCAGACTGGGACTAGCGGGAGGGCCTCACTACGAGCAGTACTTC. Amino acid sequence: CASSPRLGLAGGPHYEQYF.

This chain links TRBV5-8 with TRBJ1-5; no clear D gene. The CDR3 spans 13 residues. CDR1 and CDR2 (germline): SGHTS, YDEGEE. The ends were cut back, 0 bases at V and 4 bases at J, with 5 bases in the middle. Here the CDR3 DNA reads TGTGCCAGCAGCTTGGGGCCGAATCAGCCCCAGCATTTT. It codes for CASSLGPNQPQHF. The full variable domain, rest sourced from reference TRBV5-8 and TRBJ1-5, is EAGVTQSPTHLIKTRGQQATLRCSPISGHTSVYWYQQALGLGLQFLLWYDEGEERNRGNFPPRFSGRQFPNYSSELNVNALELEDSALYLCASSLGPNQPQHFGDGTRLSIL.

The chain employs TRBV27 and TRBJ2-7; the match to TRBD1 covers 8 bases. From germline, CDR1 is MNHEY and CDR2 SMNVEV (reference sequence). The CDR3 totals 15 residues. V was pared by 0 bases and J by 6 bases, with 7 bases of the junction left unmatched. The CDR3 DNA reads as TGTGCCAGCAGTTTATCGACAGGGGTGGGGGCCGAGCAGTACTTC. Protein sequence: CASSLSTGVGAEQYF.

The CDR3 nucleotides read TGTGCCAGCAGGCCTTTCGCACAGGGGAGGACTGAAGCTTTCTTT. Translated, it gives CASRPFAQGRTEAFF. This chain links TRBV6-5 with TRBJ1-1; TRBD1 matches 7 bases. This CDR3 has 15 residues. J gave up 5 bases and V 6 bases, and 12 bases lay outside the gene matches. Germline V CDR1 and CDR2: MNHEY, SVGAGI.

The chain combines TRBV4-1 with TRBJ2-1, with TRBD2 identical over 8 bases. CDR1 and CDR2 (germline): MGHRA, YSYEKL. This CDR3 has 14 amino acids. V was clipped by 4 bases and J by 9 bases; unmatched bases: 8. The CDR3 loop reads CASSRGGLEVEQFF. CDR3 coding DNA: TGCGCCAGCAGCCGAGGGGGACTAGAGGTTGAGCAGTTCTTC.

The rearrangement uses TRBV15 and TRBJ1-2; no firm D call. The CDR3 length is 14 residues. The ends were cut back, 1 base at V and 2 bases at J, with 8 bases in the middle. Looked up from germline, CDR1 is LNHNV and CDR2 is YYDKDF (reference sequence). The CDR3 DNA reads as TGTGCCACCAGCAGAGGTGGCCAGAACTATGGCTACACCTTC. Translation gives CATSRGGQNYGYTF.

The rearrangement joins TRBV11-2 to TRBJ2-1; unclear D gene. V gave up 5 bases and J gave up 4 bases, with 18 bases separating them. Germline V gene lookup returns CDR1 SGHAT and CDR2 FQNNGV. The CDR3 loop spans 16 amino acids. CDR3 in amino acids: CASSPSVSLSYNEQFF. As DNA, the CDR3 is TGTGCCAGCAGCCCCTCTGTGTCCCTAAGTTACAATGAGCAGTTCTTC.

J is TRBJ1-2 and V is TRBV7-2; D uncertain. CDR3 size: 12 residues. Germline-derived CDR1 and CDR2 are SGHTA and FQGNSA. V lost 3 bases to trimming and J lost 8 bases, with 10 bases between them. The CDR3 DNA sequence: TGTGCCAGCAGCTTGGAGGTCGGCGGCTACACCTTC. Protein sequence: CASSLEVGGYTF. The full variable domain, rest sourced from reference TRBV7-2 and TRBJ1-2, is GAGVSQSPSNKVTEKGKDVELRCDPISGHTALYWYRQSLGQGLEFLIYFQGNSAPDKSGLPSDRFSAERTGGSVSTLTIQRTQQEDSAVYLCASSLEVGGYTFGSGTRLTVV.

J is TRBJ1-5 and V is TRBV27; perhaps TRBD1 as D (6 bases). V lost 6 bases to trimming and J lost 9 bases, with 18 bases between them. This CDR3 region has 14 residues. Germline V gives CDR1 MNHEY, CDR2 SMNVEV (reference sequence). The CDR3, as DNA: TGTGCCAGCAGGGGGGGGGCAGGGCAAACGCCCCAGCATTTT. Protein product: CASRGGAGQTPQHF.

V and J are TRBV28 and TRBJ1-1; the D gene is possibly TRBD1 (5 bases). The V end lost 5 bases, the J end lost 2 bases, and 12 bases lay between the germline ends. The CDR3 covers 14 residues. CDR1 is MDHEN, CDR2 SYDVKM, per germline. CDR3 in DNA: TGTGCCAGCAGTCCCCGGGGGGGTAACACTGAAGCTTTCTTT. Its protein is CASSPRGGNTEAFF.

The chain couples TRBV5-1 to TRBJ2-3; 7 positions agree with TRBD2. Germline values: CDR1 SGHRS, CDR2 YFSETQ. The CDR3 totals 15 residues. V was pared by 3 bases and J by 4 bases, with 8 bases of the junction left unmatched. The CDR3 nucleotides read TGCGCCAGCAGCTCGGGGAGGGGAGGGCCAGATACGCAGTATTTT. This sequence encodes CASSSGRGGPDTQYF.

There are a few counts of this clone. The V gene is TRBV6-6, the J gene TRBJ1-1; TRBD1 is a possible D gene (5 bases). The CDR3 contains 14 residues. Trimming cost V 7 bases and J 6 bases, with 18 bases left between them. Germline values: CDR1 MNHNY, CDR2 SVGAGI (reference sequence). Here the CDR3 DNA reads TGTGCCAGCACTAAATTAACAGGTTGGGCTGAAGCTTTCTTT. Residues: CASTKLTGWAEAFF.

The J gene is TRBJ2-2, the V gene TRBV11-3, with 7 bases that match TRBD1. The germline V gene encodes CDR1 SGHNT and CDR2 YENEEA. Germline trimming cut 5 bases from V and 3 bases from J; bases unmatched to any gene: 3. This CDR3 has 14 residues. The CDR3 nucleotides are TGTGCCAGCAGCCCGCAGGGGGACACCGGGGAGCTGTTTTTT. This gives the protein CASSPQGDTGELFF.

Here the CDR3 reads CASSQVSQSSGANVLTF. Written as DNA, the CDR3 is TGCGCCAGCAGCCAGGTGTCACAGAGCTCTGGGGCCAACGTCCTGACTTTC. The rearrangement joins TRBV4-1 to TRBJ2-6; D not certain. With 3 bases removed from V and 0 bases from J, the gap between germline ends came to 12 bases. This CDR3 comprises 17 residues. Germline V lookup: CDR1 MGHRA, CDR2 YSYEKL.

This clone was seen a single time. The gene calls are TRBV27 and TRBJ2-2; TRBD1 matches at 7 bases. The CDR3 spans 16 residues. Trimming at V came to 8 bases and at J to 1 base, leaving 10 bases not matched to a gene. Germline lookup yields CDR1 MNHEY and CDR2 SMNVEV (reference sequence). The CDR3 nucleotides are TGTGCCAGCGGCCCCTGGGCAGGGGGGAACACCGGGGAGCTGTTTTTT. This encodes CASGPWAGGNTGELFF.